This T cell receptor beta chain was sequenced in a study of blood T cells in healthy people across ages. About the study: Capture by template switching was about one barcoded beta molecule per two T cells.

Using a J-beta primer mix together with a sample-barcoded 5' primer, a second PCR was run for roughly 7 to 11 cycles. TCRdb re-analysed the 5' RACE reads in MiXCR, keeping a single row per CDR3 protein. The sample has approximately 790,000 distinct CDR3 sequences; less than 80% are singletons. In germline, CDR1 is ENHRY, CDR2 SYGVKD. CDR3 length: 12 residues. Trimming took 3 bases from V and 11 from J, leaving 13 bases between them. The sequenced material came from blood. The clonotype comes from a man under 40 in good health. The chain carries TRBV10-3 and TRBJ2-5; D unresolved. CDR3 nucleotide sequence: TGTGCCATCAGTGATGAGAGAGAGTTGCAGTACTTC. This sequence encodes CAISDERELQYF.